Shown below are 12 T cell receptor beta chains from a single sample sequenced in a study of T-cell reconstitution after alpha-beta-depleted transplantation in children. Unique molecular identifiers were used to barcode this TCRbeta library. TCRdb processed the PCR reads anew with MiXCR; each CDR3 protein has one entry. This sample yields under 50,000 distinct CDR3 sequences, of which about 10% are seen a single time; 27% belongs to the top ten. Specimen: PBMCs, mostly from graft donor cells, collected 60 days after TCRalphabeta/CD19-depleted stem cell transplant. All receptors come from a male patient aged 2 to 9 who had a stem cell transplant for chronic granulomatous disease, so the T cells may come from the graft donor.

V usage is TRBV7-8 and J usage is TRBJ1-1; 8 bases are a match to TRBD1. This CDR3 is 17 amino acids long. Trimming cost V 2 bases and J 0 bases; bases outside gene matches: 8. Germline CDR1 is SGHVS and CDR2 is FQNEAQ. CDR3 loop: CASSLTSGQVLNTEAFF. CDR3 DNA: TGTGCCAGCAGCTTAACCTCGGGACAGGTCCTGAACACTGAAGCTTTCTTT. Filled out from reference TRBV7-8 and TRBJ1-1, the complete variable domain reads GAGVSQSPRYKVAKRGQDVALRCDPISGHVSLFWYQQALGQGPEFLTYFQNEAQLDKSGLPSDRFFAERPEGSVSTLKIQRTQQEDSAVYLCASSLTSGQVLNTEAFFGQGTRLTVV.

A few counts support this clonotype. V gene TRBV18 combines with J gene TRBJ1-5, with a tentative D call TRBD1 (5 bases). The germline V gene encodes CDR1 KGHSH and CDR2 LQKENI. Trimming took 2 bases from V and 11 from J, leaving 19 bases between them. This CDR3 region has 15 residues. The CDR3 region is CASSPDMGTLEAQHF. The CDR3 nucleotides read TGTGCCAGCTCACCAGACATGGGGACCCTAGAAGCCCAGCATTTT.

A few counts support this clonotype. CDR3 in amino acids: CASRIGGRSGANVLTF. The CDR3 DNA sequence: TGTGCCAGCAGGATTGGGGGGCGCTCTGGGGCCAACGTCCTGACTTTC. The J gene is TRBJ2-6, the V gene TRBV2; D possibly matches TRBD1 or TRBD2 (6 bases each). V was cut by 6 bases and J by 0 bases, with 12 bases left in between. CDR1 and CDR2 (germline): SNHLY, FYNNEI. This CDR3 is 16 amino acids long.

This clonotype was seen many times. The chain joins TRBV7-7 to TRBJ2-1; 9 bases align to TRBD2. V lost 5 bases, J lost 8 bases, and 10 bases stayed unmatched. CDR3 length equals 15 residues. Germline CDR1 reads SSHAT; CDR2 reads FNYEAQ (reference sequence). CDR3 coding DNA: TGTGCCAGCAGCCTGGGGACTAGCCTTCAAGATGAGCAGTTCTTC. Amino acids: CASSLGTSLQDEQFF.

Many counts were recorded for this clonotype. The chain joins TRBV11-2 to TRBJ2-1; the match to TRBD2 covers 8 bases. Per the germline V gene, CDR1 is SGHAT and CDR2 is FQNNGV. This CDR3 is 17 amino acids long. With 4 bases clipped from V and 6 bases from J, the junction kept 14 bases outside the gene matches. CDR3 residues: CASSWGITSGLSNEQFF. CDR3 sequence (DNA): TGTGCCAGCAGCTGGGGGATAACTAGCGGCCTTTCCAATGAGCAGTTCTTC.

This clonotype was counted ten times or more. The J gene is TRBJ1-1, the V gene TRBV6-1; D ambiguous. The germline V gene has CDR1 MNHNS and CDR2 SASEGT. The CDR3 runs 13 residues. V lost 8 bases to trimming and J lost 1 base, with 11 bases between them. The CDR3 reads CASGEQRNTEAFF. For the CDR3, the DNA is TGTGCCAGCGGGGAACAGAGGAACACTGAAGCTTTCTTT.

This clonotype was found many times. The V call is TRBV4-3, the J call TRBJ2-3; D call uncertain. This CDR3 comprises 18 residues. V lost 3 bases and J lost 7, with 26 bases in between. Germline loops: CDR1 LGHNA, CDR2 YSLEER. The CDR3 nucleotides are TGCGCCAGCAGCCAGGGGTTGTGGCGGACGACCCGCTCAAATACGCAGTATTTT. Its translation: CASSQGLWRTTRSNTQYF.

This clonotype was detected many times. The chain couples TRBV7-2 to TRBJ2-3; unclear D gene. Germline CDR1 is SGHTA and CDR2 is FQGNSA. The CDR3 is 13 residues long. The V end lost 1 base, the J end lost 5 bases, and 7 bases lay between the germline ends. The chain's CDR3 is CASSLVREDTQYF. The CDR3 bases are TGTGCCAGCAGCTTAGTTAGGGAAGATACGCAGTATTTT.

Many counts were recorded for this clonotype. V is TRBV27 and J is TRBJ2-7; D possibly uses TRBD1 or TRBD2 (6 bases each). Deletions cut 4 bases from V and 3 bases from J, with 10 bases between. CDR1 MNHEY and CDR2 SMNVEV come from the germline V gene (reference sequence). This CDR3 region has 13 residues. The CDR3 nucleotides read TGTGCCAGCAGTTCGGGGGCTCACTACGAGCAGTACTTC. This codes for CASSSGAHYEQYF.

This clonotype was detected many times. The chain couples TRBV12-3 or TRBV12-4 to TRBJ2-2; D is unclear. The length of the CDR3 is 14 residues. V shed 1 base and J shed 4 bases, with 7 bases lying between them. The CDR3 coding sequence is TGTGCCAGCAGTTTAGGCTACCCCACCGGGGAGCTGTTTTTT. This translates into CASSLGYPTGELFF.

This clonotype was counted ten times or more. Here the CDR3 reads CASSQRPGLNTEAFF. The CDR3 bases are TGTGCCAGCAGCCAAAGGCCGGGCTTGAACACTGAAGCTTTCTTT. This chain uses TRBV14 with TRBJ1-1; D remains ambiguous. Germline V CDR1 and CDR2: SGHDN, FVKESK. The V end lost 2 bases, the J end lost 0 bases, and 10 bases lay between the germline ends. This CDR3 has 15 amino acids.

By its share, this clonotype is medium-sized. The genes are TRBV16 and TRBJ2-2, with D unclear. Germline V CDR1 and CDR2: KGHSY, FQNENV. The CDR3 runs 14 residues. Trimming removed 4 bases at V and 4 bases at J, with 10 bases between. For the CDR3, the DNA is TGTGCCAGCAGCCTTTCCCCGAGCACCGGGGAGCTGTTTTTT. Protein: CASSLSPSTGELFF.